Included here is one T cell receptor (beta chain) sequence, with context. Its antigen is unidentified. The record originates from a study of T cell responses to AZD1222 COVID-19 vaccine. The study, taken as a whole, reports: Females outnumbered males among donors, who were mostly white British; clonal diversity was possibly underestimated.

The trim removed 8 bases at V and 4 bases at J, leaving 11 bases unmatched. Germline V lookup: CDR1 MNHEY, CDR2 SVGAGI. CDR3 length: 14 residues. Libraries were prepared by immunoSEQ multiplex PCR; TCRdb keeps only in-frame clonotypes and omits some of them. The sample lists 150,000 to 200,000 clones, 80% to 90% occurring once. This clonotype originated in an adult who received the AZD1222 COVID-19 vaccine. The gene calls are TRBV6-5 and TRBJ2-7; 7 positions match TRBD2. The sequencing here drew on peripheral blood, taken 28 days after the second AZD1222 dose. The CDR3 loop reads CASQRDGGTYEQYF. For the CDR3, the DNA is TGTGCCAGCCAACGAGACGGGGGGACTTACGAGCAGTACTTC.